The 2 T cell receptor beta chains in this list originate from one sample, sequenced in a study of spatial heterogeneity in lung cancer. The time point is: sample taken at primary tumor resection. Extraction of whole RNA from tumor, nontumor lung or frozen PBMC preceded unsorted sequencing. Each CDR3 protein is one row after TCRdb ran MiXCR on the 5' RACE reads. The sample carries about 12,000 distinct CDR3 sequences, less than 15% recorded once. Material: PBMCs, obtained at surgery. The receptors originated from a male donor with early-stage non-small cell lung cancer.

Worth noting for this clonotype: With a much larger clone just one base away, this may be a read error. The chain uses TRBV28 and TRBJ2-3; 8 bases agree with TRBD2. Germline loops: CDR1 MDHEN, CDR2 SYDVKM. The CDR3 spans 16 residues. For the CDR3, the DNA is TGTGTCAGCAGTCTGGCCGTAGCGGGGCAAGCAGATACGCAGTATTTT. Translation: CVSSLAVAGQADTQYF.

This sequence joins TRBV7-2 and TRBJ1-2; D is possibly TRBD1 (6 bases). Germline CDR1 SGHTA, CDR2 FQGNSA. The CDR3 loop spans 14 amino acids. Trimming removed 7 bases at V and 4 bases at J, with 16 bases between. The CDR3 DNA follows: TGTGCCAGCACCCCCGGGGGCAGCTTCTATGGCTACACCTTC. Protein: CASTPGGSFYGYTF.